The 5 T cell receptor beta chains below come from one sample, sequenced in a study of T cells in Graves' hyperthyroidism and ophthalmopathy (dated by TCRdb to 2018 to 2020). The library was generated by multiplex PCR. Sequenced using an Illumina HiSeq 2000. The TCR beta CDR3 regions were amplified from RNA transcripts. A first-round RT-PCR of the TCR CDR3 used the HTBI primer set with the Qiagen OneStep RT-PCR kit. Starting from the raw public reads, TCRdb applied fastp trimming at Q25, assembled clones with MiXCR and retained in-frame beta chains. Merged by CDR3 protein, the rows form single entries marked with the most common genes and DNA. Here the sample has some 510,000 distinct CDR3 sequences; roughly 20% occur a single time. The ten largest clones add up to 26% of the sample. Specimen: blood. These receptors all stem from a man aged 18 to 29 with Graves' hyperthyroidism.

CDR3 coding DNA: TGTGCCAGCTCCCTAGGACGGCCTACTTGGGGCTACACCTTC. Encoded protein: CASSLGRPTWGYTF. The chain joins TRBV12-3 or TRBV12-4 to TRBJ1-2; no clear D. Trimming removed 8 bases from V and 8 bases from J, with 21 bases in between. This CDR3 comprises 14 residues.

V is TRBV11-2 and J is TRBJ1-1; D is ambiguous. Germline V gives CDR1 SGHAT, CDR2 FQNNGV. Trimming pared 5 bases from V and 4 bases from J, leaving 17 bases between. The CDR3 is 15 residues long. Here the CDR3 DNA reads TGTGCCAGCAGCGTGGGGATCGATCGGGTCACTGAAGCTTTCTTT. Translation: CASSVGIDRVTEAFF.

This clonotype was found many times. The V gene is TRBV6-1, the J gene TRBJ2-2; D not resolved. The germline CDR1 and CDR2 sequences are MNHNS and SASEGT. Trimming removed 4 bases from V and 5 bases from J, with 8 bases in between. This CDR3 region has 13 residues. CDR3 DNA: TGTGCCAGCAGTGCCTGGGGAACCGGGGAGCTGTTTTTT. It encodes CASSAWGTGELFF.

This clonotype was detected ten times or more. The V gene is TRBV3-1, the J gene TRBJ2-7; no clear D. The CDR3 runs to 12 residues. The V gene's germline CDR1 is LGHDT and CDR2 YNNKEL (reference sequence). The germline V and J ends were trimmed by 11 bases and 7 bases, with 18 bases remaining between them. The CDR3 DNA reads TGTGCCGCCGGGCAGCTTCTCGGAGAGCAGTACTTC. It is translated as CAAGQLLGEQYF.

V gene TRBV28 combines with J gene TRBJ2-7; TRBD2 matches 9 bases. The CDR3 loop spans 13 amino acids. J lost 6 bases, V lost 6 bases, and 6 bases had no gene match. Germline V gene sequence: CDR1 MDHEN, CDR2 SYDVKM. This CDR3 reads CASRAGLAFEQYF. The CDR3 DNA follows: TGTGCCAGCAGAGCGGGACTAGCTTTCGAGCAGTACTTC.